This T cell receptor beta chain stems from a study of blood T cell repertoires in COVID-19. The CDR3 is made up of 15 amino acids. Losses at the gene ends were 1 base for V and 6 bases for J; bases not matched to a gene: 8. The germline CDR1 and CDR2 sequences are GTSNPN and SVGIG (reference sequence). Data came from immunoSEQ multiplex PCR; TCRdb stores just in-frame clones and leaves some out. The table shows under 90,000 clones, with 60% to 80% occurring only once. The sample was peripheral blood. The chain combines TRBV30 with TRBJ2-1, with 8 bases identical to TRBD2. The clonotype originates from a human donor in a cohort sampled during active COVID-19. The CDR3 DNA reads TGTGCCTGGAGTGGGCTAGCGGGTCTTCGCAATGAGCAGTTCTTC. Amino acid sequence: CAWSGLAGLRNEQFF.